Below are 30 T cell receptor beta chains sequenced from a single sample in a study of T cells in localized non-small cell lung cancer. Assay used: immunoSEQ multiplex PCR; TCRdb lists only in-frame clones, some missing. The sample records about 33,000 clones, about 90% being singletons. This specimen was PBMCs, taken before any cancer treatment. These receptors all stem from a man aged 40 to 69 with stage II lung adenocarcinoma.

This rearrangement joins TRBV9 to TRBJ2-7; TRBD2 aligns across 11 bases. V gave up 4 bases and J gave up 6 bases; unmatched junction bases: 6. Per germline, CDR1 SGDLS and CDR2 YYNGEE. The CDR3 extends over 14 amino acids. The CDR3 protein is CASSKNLAGGEQYF. The CDR3 DNA reads as TGTGCCAGCAGCAAAAACCTAGCGGGAGGCGAGCAGTACTTC.

The chain employs TRBV13 and TRBJ2-5; D assignment may be TRBD1 or TRBD2 (6 bases each). The V end lost 2 bases, the J end lost 0 bases, and 10 bases lay between the germline ends. From germline, CDR1 is PRHDT and CDR2 FYEKMQ (reference sequence). The CDR3 is 15 amino acids. The CDR3 sequence is CASSLRGEHQETQYF. DNA for the CDR3: TGTGCCAGCAGCTTAAGGGGGGAGCACCAAGAGACCCAGTACTTC.

The chain uses TRBV6-1 and TRBJ2-3; the match to TRBD1 covers 9 bases. V was clipped by 6 bases and J by 5 bases; unmatched bases: 6. The CDR3 spans 14 residues. Germline V gene sequence: CDR1 MNHNS, CDR2 SASEGT. The DNA for the CDR3 is TGTGCCAGCAGAACAGGGGGCGCAGTAGATACGCAGTATTTT. Residues: CASRTGGAVDTQYF.

The rearrangement links TRBV29-1 to TRBJ1-4, with D perhaps matching TRBD1 (6 bases). This CDR3 spans 14 amino acids. CDR1 is SQVTM and CDR2 is ANQGSEA in the germline V gene. V was clipped by 8 bases and J by 10 bases, with 23 bases between them. The CDR3, as DNA: TGCAGCTGCCAAGCTACGACAGGCGACGTAAAACTGTTTTTT. It encodes CSCQATTGDVKLFF.

The DNA for the CDR3 is TGTGCCAGCAGTCGGTTTGGCTTGGCGGGGGCCAACGTCCTGACTTTC. Its protein is CASSRFGLAGANVLTF. The genes are TRBV28 and TRBJ2-6; D is uncertain. The germline CDR1 and CDR2 sequences are MDHEN and SYDVKM. With 5 bases removed from V and 4 bases from J, the gap between germline ends came to 15 bases. The CDR3 is 16 residues long.

The chain combines TRBV11-3 with TRBJ2-3; the match to TRBD2 covers 10 bases. V lost 1 base and J lost 6; bases outside the gene matches: 4. This CDR3 is 15 amino acids long. The V gene's germline CDR1 is SGHNT and CDR2 YENEEA. CDR3 bases: TGTGCCAGCAGCTTAGGAGCGGGAGGGCCGGATACGCAGTATTTT. It is translated as CASSLGAGGPDTQYF.

The chain has TRBV5-6 and TRBJ1-1; the match to TRBD1 covers 12 bases. The CDR3 spans 15 residues. V dropped 4 bases and J dropped 10; count of bases not matched to a gene: 11. CDR1 SGHDT and CDR2 YYEEEE come from the germline V gene. The CDR3 protein is CASSSPGQGARGAFF. The DNA for the CDR3 is TGTGCCAGCAGCAGCCCGGGACAGGGGGCGCGGGGAGCTTTCTTT.

CDR3 nucleotide sequence: TGTGCCACCCAGACAGGGTTGGTGAGGGAGCAGTACTTC. Amino acids: CATQTGLVREQYF. The genes are TRBV7-2 and TRBJ2-7, with 7 nucleotides matching TRBD1. V trimming: 10 bases; J trimming: 7 bases; junction bases outside the gene matches: 13. CDR1 is SGHTA and CDR2 is FQGNSA in the germline V gene. This CDR3 comprises 13 residues. Looking up the rest from reference TRBV7-2 and TRBJ2-7 gives the full variable domain: GAGVSQSPSNKVTEKGKDVELRCDPISGHTALYWYRQSLGQGLEFLIYFQGNSAPDKSGLPSDRFSAERTGGSVSTLTIQRTQQEDSAVYLCATQTGLVREQYFGPGTRLTVT.

V is TRBV11-2 and J is TRBJ2-1; 7 bases align to TRBD2. The CDR3 has 13 amino acids. Trimming at V came to 5 bases and at J to 9 bases, leaving 7 bases not matched to a gene. Germline V gene sequence: CDR1 SGHAT, CDR2 FQNNGV. The CDR3 nucleotides are TGTGCCAGCAGCCTATCCAGCGGGACTGAGCAGTTCTTC. It codes for CASSLSSGTEQFF.

The chain recombines TRBV7-8 with TRBJ2-2; no firm D call. Germline V gene sequence: CDR1 SGHVS, CDR2 FQNEAQ. Trimming stripped 5 bases from V and 3 bases from J, with 7 bases between. The CDR3 spans 13 residues. In DNA, the CDR3 is TGTGCCAGCAGCCCCCCGGACACCGGGGAGCTGTTTTTT. Its protein product is CASSPPDTGELFF.

V is TRBV19 and J is TRBJ1-2; the D is unclear. The CDR3 contains 12 residues. V dropped 6 bases and J dropped 1 base, with 6 bases sitting between them. Per germline, CDR1 LNHDA and CDR2 SQIVND (reference sequence). CDR3 DNA: TGTGCCAGTAGACAGCTTAACTATGGCTACACCTTC. This gives the protein CASRQLNYGYTF.

The V call is TRBV27, the J call TRBJ2-7, with D uncertain. The length of the CDR3 is 14 residues. From germline, CDR1 is MNHEY and CDR2 SMNVEV (reference sequence). The V gene lost 9 bases and the J gene lost 2 bases, with 17 bases spanning the gap. CDR3: CARYDKGNTYEQYF. DNA of the CDR3: TGTGCCAGGTACGATAAGGGTAACACCTACGAGCAGTACTTC.

This clone was seen only once. The chain carries TRBV29-1 and TRBJ2-7; 11 nucleotides agree with TRBD1. Germline-derived CDR1 and CDR2 are SQVTM and ANQGSEA. The CDR3 totals 14 residues. The V segment lost 5 bases and the J segment 3 bases; nucleotides outside the gene matches: 6. CDR3 bases: TGCAGCGTTTCATTCGGGACAGGGGGCTACGAGCAGTACTTC. Protein sequence: CSVSFGTGGYEQYF.

The chain is built from TRBV10-3 and TRBJ1-5; D not certain. V dropped 0 bases and J dropped 0 bases, with 12 bases sitting between them. CDR3 length equals 17 residues. Germline-derived CDR1 and CDR2 are ENHRY and SYGVKD. The CDR3 nucleotides are TGTGCCATCAGTGAGTCGCCCACTACTTATAGCAATCAGCCCCAGCATTTT. It is translated as CAISESPTTYSNQPQHF.

This clone was detected once. The chain employs TRBV10-3 and TRBJ2-2; the match to TRBD2 covers 11 bases. There are 15 residues in the CDR3. CDR1 is ENHRY and CDR2 is SYGVKD in the germline V gene. V shed 5 bases and J 4 bases; nucleotides not matched to a gene: 3. The CDR3 loop is CAISNLAGGTGELFF. The CDR3 coding sequence is TGTGCCATCAGTAACCTAGCGGGAGGCACCGGGGAGCTGTTTTTT.

V is TRBV18 and J is TRBJ1-2; D perhaps matches TRBD1 (6 bases). Germline values: CDR1 KGHSH, CDR2 LQKENI. Trimming left V 1 base short and J 3 bases short, with 9 bases between. This CDR3 contains 14 residues. In DNA form, the CDR3 reads TGTGCCAGCTCACCACTGAAGGGGGACTATGGCTACACCTTC. Protein sequence: CASSPLKGDYGYTF. Filled out from reference TRBV18 and TRBJ1-2, the complete variable domain reads NAGVMQNPRHLVRRRGQEARLRCSPMKGHSHVYWYRQLPEEGLKFMVYLQKENIIDESGMPKERFSAEFPKEGPSILRIQQVVRGDSAAYFCASSPLKGDYGYTFGSGTRLTVV.

Of note for this clone: Being one base from a much bigger clone, this may be a read error. This sequence joins TRBV27 and TRBJ1-2, with a tentative D call TRBD1 (5 bases). The CDR3 consists of 14 residues. Looked up from germline, CDR1 is MNHEY and CDR2 is SMNVEV (reference sequence). CDR3: CVSSLQGGNYGYTF. CDR3 nucleotide sequence: TGTGTCAGCAGTTTGCAGGGAGGGAACTATGGCTACACCTTC.

V is TRBV5-8 and J is TRBJ2-3, with D possibly being TRBD2 (5 bases). The V gene's germline CDR1 is SGHTS and CDR2 YDEGEE. The CDR3 consists of 17 residues. V was trimmed by 4 bases and J by 1 base, leaving 19 bases between them. The CDR3 sequence: CASSIEAAAGGTDTQYF. In DNA, the CDR3 is TGTGCCAGCAGCATTGAGGCAGCGGCAGGAGGCACAGATACGCAGTATTTT.

The chain carries TRBV2 and TRBJ2-7; 8 bases match TRBD1. The length of the CDR3 is 13 residues. Trimming cost V 10 bases and J 0 bases; bases outside gene matches: 5. Per germline, CDR1 SNHLY and CDR2 FYNNEI. The CDR3 DNA reads as TGTGCCAACGGACAGGGAGGCTCCTACGAGCAGTACTTC. Its translation: CANGQGGSYEQYF.

DNA for the CDR3: TGTGCAAGTACCCAGTGGCGGGGAGTTAGCGGGGAGACCCAGTACTTC. It specifies CASTQWRGVSGETQYF. The gene calls are TRBV28 and TRBJ2-5; 7 nucleotides agree with TRBD2. From germline, CDR1 is MDHEN and CDR2 SYDVKM. The CDR3 spans 16 residues.

This chain uses TRBV7-9 with TRBJ2-1; 9 bases match TRBD2. This CDR3 is 12 amino acids long. Per the germline V gene, CDR1 is SEHNR and CDR2 is FQNEAQ (reference sequence). V lost 7 bases, J lost 9 bases, and 4 bases stayed unmatched. The CDR3 sequence: CASNVAGVEQFF. DNA of the CDR3: TGTGCCAGCAACGTAGCGGGAGTTGAGCAGTTCTTC.

The chain links TRBV29-1 to TRBJ1-2; 8 positions agree with TRBD1. CDR3 length: 13 amino acids. V trimming: 6 bases; J trimming: 4 bases; junction bases outside the gene matches: 7. The germline V gene encodes CDR1 SQVTM and CDR2 ANQGSEA. The CDR3 loop reads CSVDRDRSYGYTF. The CDR3 nucleotides are TGCAGCGTGGACCGGGACAGGAGCTATGGCTACACCTTC.

V is TRBV19 and J is TRBJ1-5; D may be TRBD1 (6 bases). The CDR3 contains 16 residues. V lost 1 base and J 4 bases, leaving 14 bases between the germline ends. Germline assignment: CDR1 LNHDA and CDR2 SQIVND (reference sequence). The CDR3 reads CASSIVGGLGNQPQHF. CDR3 sequence (DNA): TGTGCCAGTAGTATAGTAGGGGGGCTCGGAAATCAGCCCCAGCATTTT.

V is TRBV30 and J is TRBJ2-2; D is uncertain. V was trimmed by 3 bases and J by 7 bases, leaving 9 bases between them. Germline V CDR1 and CDR2: GTSNPN, SVGIG (reference sequence). The length of the CDR3 is 12 residues. CDR3 sequence (DNA): TGTGCCTGGAGGGCCCGACGCGGGGAGCTGTTTTTT. Its protein product is CAWRARRGELFF.

V usage is TRBV10-1 and J usage is TRBJ2-3; D not certain. CDR1 and CDR2 (germline): WNHNN, SYGVQD (reference sequence). This CDR3 is built from 13 residues. The ends were cut back, 4 bases at V and 4 bases at J, with 9 bases in the middle. This CDR3 is CASSGSNSDTQYF. The DNA of the CDR3 is TGCGCCAGCAGTGGAAGCAACTCAGATACGCAGTATTTT.

In DNA form, the CDR3 reads TGCGCCAGCAGCTCTAGGACTAGCGGGACCTACAATGAGCAGTTCTTC. Translated: CASSSRTSGTYNEQFF. The chain is built from TRBV5-1 and TRBJ2-1; 12 nucleotides match TRBD2. From germline, CDR1 is SGHRS and CDR2 YFSETQ. V shed 3 bases and J 2 bases; nucleotides not matched to a gene: 3. This CDR3 has 16 amino acids.

The chain uses TRBV28 and TRBJ1-2, with 10 bases aligning to TRBD1. Trimming took 4 bases from V and 2 from J; bases not matched to a gene: 7. CDR1 and CDR2 from the germline V gene are MDHEN and SYDVKM. The CDR3 totals 16 residues. This CDR3 reads CASSSFGTGDNYGYTF. DNA for the CDR3: TGTGCCAGCAGTTCCTTTGGGACAGGGGACAACTATGGCTACACCTTC.

The chain carries TRBV6-1 and TRBJ1-3; D might be TRBD1 (5 bases). This CDR3 is built from 15 residues. Germline V lookup: CDR1 MNHNS, CDR2 SASEGT. The ends were cut back, 4 bases at V and 0 bases at J, with 10 bases in the middle. The CDR3 spells CASSVTTGSGNTIYF. CDR3 nucleotide sequence: TGTGCCAGCAGTGTAACCACAGGCTCTGGAAACACCATATATTTT.

This chain connects TRBV6-1 to TRBJ2-2, with a weak D call TRBD2 (5 bases). The CDR3 is 13 residues long. Trimming stripped 6 bases from V and 5 bases from J, with 10 bases between. Germline V CDR1 and CDR2: MNHNS, SASEGT. In DNA form, the CDR3 reads TGTGCCAGCAGCGAACTAGTTACCGGGGAGCTGTTTTTT. Amino acids: CASSELVTGELFF.

The chain employs TRBV7-9 and TRBJ2-7; a weak D match, TRBD1 (6 bases). The CDR3 contains 16 residues. Trimming took 3 bases from V and 0 from J, leaving 15 bases between them. In germline, CDR1 is SEHNR, CDR2 FQNEAQ (reference sequence). CDR3 loop: CASSFRQAEVSYEQYF. In nucleotides, the CDR3 is TGTGCCAGCAGCTTTCGACAGGCGGAGGTCTCCTACGAGCAGTACTTC.